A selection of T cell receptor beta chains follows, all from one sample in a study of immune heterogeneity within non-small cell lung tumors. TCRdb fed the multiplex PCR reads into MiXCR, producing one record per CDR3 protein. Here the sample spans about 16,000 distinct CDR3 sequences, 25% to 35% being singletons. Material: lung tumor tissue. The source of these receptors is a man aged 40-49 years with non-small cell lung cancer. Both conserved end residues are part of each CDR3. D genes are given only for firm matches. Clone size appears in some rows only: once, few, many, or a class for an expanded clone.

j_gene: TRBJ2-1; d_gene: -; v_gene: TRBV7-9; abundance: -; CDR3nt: TGTGCCAGCAGCTCCTGGGGGGCTAGCGGAAGCAATGAGCAGTTCTTC; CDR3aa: CASSSWGASGSNEQFF
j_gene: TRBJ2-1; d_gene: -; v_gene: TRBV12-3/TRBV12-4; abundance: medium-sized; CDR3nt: TGTGCCAGCAGTTTAGGCGTTGAGCAGTTCTTC; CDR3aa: CASSLGVEQFF
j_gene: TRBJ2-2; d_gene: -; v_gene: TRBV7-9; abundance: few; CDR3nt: TGTGCCAGCAGCCTGGCGGGTACCGGGGAGCTGTTTTTT; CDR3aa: CASSLAGTGELFF
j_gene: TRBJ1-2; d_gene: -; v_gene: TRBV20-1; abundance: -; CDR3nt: TGCAGTGCTAGTGAAAAGGGCGGGTATGACTACACCTTC; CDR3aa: CSASEKGGYDYTF
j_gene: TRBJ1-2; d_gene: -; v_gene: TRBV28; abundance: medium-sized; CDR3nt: TGTGCCAGCACGAGGGGGAGGGGATATGGCTACACCTTC; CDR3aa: CASTRGRGYGYTF
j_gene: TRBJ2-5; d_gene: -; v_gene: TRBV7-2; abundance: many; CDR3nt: TGTGCCAGCAGCTTGGGCAGGTTCCAAGAGACCCAGTACTTC; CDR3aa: CASSLGRFQETQYF
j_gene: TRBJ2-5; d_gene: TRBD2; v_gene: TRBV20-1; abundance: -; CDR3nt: TGCAGTGCTTTAGCTAGCGGGAGGGCCTTGGAGACCCAGTACTTC; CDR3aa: CSALASGRALETQYF
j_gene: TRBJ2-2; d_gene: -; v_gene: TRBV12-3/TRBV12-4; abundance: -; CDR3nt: TGTGCCAGCAGCCCAAGGACAGTCACCGGGGAGCTGTTTTTT; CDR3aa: CASSPRTVTGELFF
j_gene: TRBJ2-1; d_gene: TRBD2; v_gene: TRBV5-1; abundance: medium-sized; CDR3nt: TGCGCCAGCAGCCGACTAGCGGGAGGGCTCAACAATGAGCAGTTCTTC; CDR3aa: CASSRLAGGLNNEQFF
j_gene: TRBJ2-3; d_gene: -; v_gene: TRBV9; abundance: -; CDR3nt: TGTGCCAGCAGCGTAGCAGCTGCGGGCACAGATACGCAGTATTTT; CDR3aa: CASSVAAAGTDTQYF
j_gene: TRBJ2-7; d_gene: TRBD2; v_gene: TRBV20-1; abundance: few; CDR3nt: TGCAGTGCCGCCGGGACTAGCGGGAGGGAGCGCGAGCAGTACTTC; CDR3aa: CSAAGTSGREREQYF
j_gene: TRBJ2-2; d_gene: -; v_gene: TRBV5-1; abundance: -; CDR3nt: TGCGCCAGCAGCTTGGGTCTAGGACTATCCGGTGACACCGGGGAGCTGTTTTTT; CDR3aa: CASSLGLGLSGDTGELFF
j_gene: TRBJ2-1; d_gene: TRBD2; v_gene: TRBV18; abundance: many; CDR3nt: TGTGCCAGCTCACCCGCGGGACTAGCGGCTGGAAAGGAGCAGTTCTTC; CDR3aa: CASSPAGLAAGKEQFF
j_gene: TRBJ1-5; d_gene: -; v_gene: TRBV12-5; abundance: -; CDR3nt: TGTGCTAGTGGTTTAAGCCAGGTTGGGAATCAGCCCCAGCAGTTT; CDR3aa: CASGLSQVGNQPQQF
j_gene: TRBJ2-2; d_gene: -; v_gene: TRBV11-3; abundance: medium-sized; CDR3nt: TGTGCCAGCAGCTCCGACGTGGTCGGGGAGCTGTTTTTT; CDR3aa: CASSSDVVGELFF
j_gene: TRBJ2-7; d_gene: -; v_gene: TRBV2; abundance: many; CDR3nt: TGTGCCAGCAGTGACGGAAGCTCCTACGAGCAGTACTTC; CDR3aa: CASSDGSSYEQYF
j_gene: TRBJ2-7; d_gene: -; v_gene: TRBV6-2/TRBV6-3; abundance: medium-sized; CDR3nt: TGTGCCAGCAGTGAAGGTGATAGACTAACCTACGAGCAGTACTTC; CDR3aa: CASSEGDRLTYEQYF
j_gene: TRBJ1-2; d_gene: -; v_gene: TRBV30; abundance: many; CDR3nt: TGTGCCTGGAGTGTAGGGACACAACCTTTCTATGGCTACACCTTC; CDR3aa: CAWSVGTQPFYGYTF
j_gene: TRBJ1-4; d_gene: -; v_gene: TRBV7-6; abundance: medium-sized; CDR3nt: TGTGCCAGCAGCGTTACAGGTCCGAATGAAAAACTGTTTTTT; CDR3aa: CASSVTGPNEKLFF
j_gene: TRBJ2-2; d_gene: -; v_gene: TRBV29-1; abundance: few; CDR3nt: TGCAGCGTTGAACTGGGGAAGAACACCGGGGAGCTGTTTTTT; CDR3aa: CSVELGKNTGELFF
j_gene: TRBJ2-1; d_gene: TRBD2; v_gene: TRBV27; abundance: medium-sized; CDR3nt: TGTGCCAGCAGTTTAGTAACTGGACTAGCGGGAGGCAATGAGCAGTTCTTC; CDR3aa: CASSLVTGLAGGNEQFF
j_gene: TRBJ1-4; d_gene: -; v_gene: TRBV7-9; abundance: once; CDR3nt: TGTGCCAGCAGCTTAGCTATTGGGGAAGGTAGTGAAAAACTGTTTTTT; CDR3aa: CASSLAIGEGSEKLFF
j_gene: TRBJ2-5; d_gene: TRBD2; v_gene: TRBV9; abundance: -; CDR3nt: TGTGCCAGCAGCCGGGACAGACGGCTAGCGGGAGCCGGGGACCAAGAGACCCAGTACTTC; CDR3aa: CASSRDRRLAGAGDQETQYF
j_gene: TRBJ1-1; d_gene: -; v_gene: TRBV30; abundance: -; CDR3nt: TGTGTCTGGGACCGAGACACGAACACTGAAGCTTTCTTT; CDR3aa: CVWDRDTNTEAFF
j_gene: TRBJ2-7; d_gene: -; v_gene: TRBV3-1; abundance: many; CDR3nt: TGTGCCAGCAGCCAACGAGGTATCAGCGAGCAGTACTTC; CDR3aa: CASSQRGISEQYF
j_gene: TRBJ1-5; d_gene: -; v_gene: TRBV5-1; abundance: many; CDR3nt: TGCGCCAGCAGCTTGGACCCAAGCAATCAGCCCCAGCATTTT; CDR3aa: CASSLDPSNQPQHF
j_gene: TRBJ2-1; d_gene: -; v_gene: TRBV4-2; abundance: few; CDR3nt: TGTGCCAGCAGCCCAAGACTGGGCGGCAGTGAGCAGTTCTTC; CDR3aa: CASSPRLGGSEQFF
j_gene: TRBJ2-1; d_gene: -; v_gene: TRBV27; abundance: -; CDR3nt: TGTGCCAGCAGCCCTCAGACACCTTACAATGAGCAGTTCTTC; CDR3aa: CASSPQTPYNEQFF
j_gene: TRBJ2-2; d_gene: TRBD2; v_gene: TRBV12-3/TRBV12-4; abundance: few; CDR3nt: TGTGCCAGCGGAGGGACTAGCCGCGGGGAGCTGTTTTTT; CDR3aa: CASGGTSRGELFF
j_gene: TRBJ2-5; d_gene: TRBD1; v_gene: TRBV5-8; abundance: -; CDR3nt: TGTGCCAGCAGCTACCCGGGACAGGGCTTGGAGACCCAGTACTTC; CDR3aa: CASSYPGQGLETQYF
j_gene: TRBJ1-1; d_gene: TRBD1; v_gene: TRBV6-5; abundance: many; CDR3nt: TGTGCCAGCAGTTACAGGGGGCAGTACACTGAAGCTTTCTTT; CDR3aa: CASSYRGQYTEAFF
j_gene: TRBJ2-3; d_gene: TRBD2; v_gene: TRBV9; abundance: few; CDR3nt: TGTGCCAGCAGCGGGGGGGTACGGGAGCGGGAGTTCCCAGATACGCAGTATTTT; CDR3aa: CASSGGVREREFPDTQYF
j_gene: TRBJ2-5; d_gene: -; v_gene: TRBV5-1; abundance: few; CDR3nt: TGCGCCAGCAGCTCAGACAGGGCGGGACTCGGTAGACAAGAGACCCAGTACTTC; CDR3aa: CASSSDRAGLGRQETQYF
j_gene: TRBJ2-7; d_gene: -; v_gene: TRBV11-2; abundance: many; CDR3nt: TGTGCCGTCGTTGACCGTCGGTACGAGCAGTACTTC; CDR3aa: CAVVDRRYEQYF
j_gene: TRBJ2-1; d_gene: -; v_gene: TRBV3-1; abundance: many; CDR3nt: TGTGCCAGCAGCCACTGGGACCGAAACAATGAGCAGTTCTTC; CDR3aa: CASSHWDRNNEQFF
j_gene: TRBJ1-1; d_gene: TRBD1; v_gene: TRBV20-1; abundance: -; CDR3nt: TGCAGGGCACTCTCCGGGACAGGGCGCCTCATGAACACTGAAGCTTTCTTT; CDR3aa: CRALSGTGRLMNTEAFF
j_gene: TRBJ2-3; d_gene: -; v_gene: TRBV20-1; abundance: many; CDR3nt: TGCAGTTCTGGTTTACAAGGGACAGATACGCAGTATTTT; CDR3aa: CSSGLQGTDTQYF
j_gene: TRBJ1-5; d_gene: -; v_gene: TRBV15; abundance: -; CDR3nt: TGTGCCTCCGGCAGAGATGGTTCTCAGCCCCAGCATTTT; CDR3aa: CASGRDGSQPQHF
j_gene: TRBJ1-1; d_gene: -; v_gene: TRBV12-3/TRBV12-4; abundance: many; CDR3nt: TGTGCCAGCAGTTTAGTACAGGGCGTTACTGAAGCTTTCTTT; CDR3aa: CASSLVQGVTEAFF
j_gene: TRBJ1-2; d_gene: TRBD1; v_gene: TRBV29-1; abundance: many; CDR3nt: TGCAGCGTTGAAGATTGGCAGGGGGCTCGAGGCTACACCTTC; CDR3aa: CSVEDWQGARGYTF
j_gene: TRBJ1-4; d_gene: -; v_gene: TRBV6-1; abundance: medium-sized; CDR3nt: TGTGCCAGCACCATTCGGGGAAGCAATGAAAAACTGTTTTTT; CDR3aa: CASTIRGSNEKLFF
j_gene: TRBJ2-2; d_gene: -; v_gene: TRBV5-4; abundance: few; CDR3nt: TGTGCCAGCAGCTCCCCGGGACAGAACACCGGGGAGCTGTTTTTT; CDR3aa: CASSSPGQNTGELFF
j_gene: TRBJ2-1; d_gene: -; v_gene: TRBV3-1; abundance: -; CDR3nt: TGTGCCAGCAGCCTAAGCCTGAGGGGGGATGAGCAGTTCTTC; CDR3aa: CASSLSLRGDEQFF
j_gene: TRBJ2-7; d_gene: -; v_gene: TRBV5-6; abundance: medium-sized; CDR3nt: TGTGCCAGCAGCTTATGGCAGCTTCGGGAGCAGTACTTC; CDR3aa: CASSLWQLREQYF
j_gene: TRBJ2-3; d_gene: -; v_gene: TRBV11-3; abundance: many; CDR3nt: TGTGCCAGCAGCTACCAAACTAGCACAGATACGCAGTATTTT; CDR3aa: CASSYQTSTDTQYF
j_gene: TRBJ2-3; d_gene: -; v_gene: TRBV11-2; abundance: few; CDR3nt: TGTGCCAGCAGCTTAGAGCCGGCCAGTACGCAGTATTTT; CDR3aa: CASSLEPASTQYF
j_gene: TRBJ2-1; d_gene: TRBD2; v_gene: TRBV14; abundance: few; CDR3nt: TGTGCCAGCAGCGAGGGACTAGCGGGAAACAATGAGCAGTTCTTC; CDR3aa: CASSEGLAGNNEQFF
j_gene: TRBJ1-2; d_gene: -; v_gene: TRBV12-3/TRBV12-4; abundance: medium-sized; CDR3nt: TGTGCCAGCAGGTTACAGGGTGCAGCCTATGGCTACACCTTC; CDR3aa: CASRLQGAAYGYTF
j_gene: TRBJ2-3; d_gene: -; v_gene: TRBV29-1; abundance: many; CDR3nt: TGCAGCGTTGGACGGCTGTCTAGCACAGATACGCAGTATTTT; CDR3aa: CSVGRLSSTDTQYF
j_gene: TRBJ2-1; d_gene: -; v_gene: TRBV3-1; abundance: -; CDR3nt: TGTGCCAGCATCCCAAGGGACCGGGGCCAAAGCTCCTACAATGAGCAGTTATTC; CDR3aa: CASIPRDRGQSSYNEQLF
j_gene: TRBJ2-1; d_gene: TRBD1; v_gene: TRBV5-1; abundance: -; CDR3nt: TGCGCCAGCAGCGGGGGGCCGGGACAGGGGGACTTC; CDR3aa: CASSGGPGQGDF
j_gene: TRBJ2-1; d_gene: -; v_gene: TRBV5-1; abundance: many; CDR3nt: TGCGCCAGCAGCCCCGGGACTGAAACCCCGTTCTTC; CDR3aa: CASSPGTETPFF
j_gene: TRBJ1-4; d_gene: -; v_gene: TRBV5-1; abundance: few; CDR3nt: TGCGCCAGCAGCCCACGGGACATTTCGTTTTCTAATGAAAAACTGTTTTTT; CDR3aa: CASSPRDISFSNEKLFF
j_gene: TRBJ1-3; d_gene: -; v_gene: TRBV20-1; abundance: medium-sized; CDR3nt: TGCAGTGCTAGACGGTTGGACGGAAACACCATATATTTT; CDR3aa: CSARRLDGNTIYF
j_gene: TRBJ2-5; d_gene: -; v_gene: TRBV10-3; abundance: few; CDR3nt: TGTGCCATCAGTGACCCGGGACATCCCCAAGAGACCCAGTACTTC; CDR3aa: CAISDPGHPQETQYF
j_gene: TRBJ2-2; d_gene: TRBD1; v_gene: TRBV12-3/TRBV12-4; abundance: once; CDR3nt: TGTGCCAGCAGTCACGACAGGGGCGAAACCGGGGAGCTGTTTTTT; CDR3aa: CASSHDRGETGELFF
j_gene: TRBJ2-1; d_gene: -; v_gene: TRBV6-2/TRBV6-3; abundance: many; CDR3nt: TGTGCCAGCAGTGCCGGGACTGCCTCCTACAATGAGCAGTTCTTC; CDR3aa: CASSAGTASYNEQFF
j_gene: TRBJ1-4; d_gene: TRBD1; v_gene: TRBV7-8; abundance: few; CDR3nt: TGTGCCAGCAGCGAGGGGACAGGGGGCTTGGGTGAAAAACTGTTTTTT; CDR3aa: CASSEGTGGLGEKLFF
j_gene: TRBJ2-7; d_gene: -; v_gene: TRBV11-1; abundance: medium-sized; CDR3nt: TGTGCCAGCAGCTTTCAGACAGGCTCCTACGAGCAGTACTTC; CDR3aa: CASSFQTGSYEQYF
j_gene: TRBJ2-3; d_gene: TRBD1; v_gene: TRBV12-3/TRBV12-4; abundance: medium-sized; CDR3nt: TGTGCCAGCACCGGACAGGTTGCTAGCACAGATACGCAGTATTTT; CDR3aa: CASTGQVASTDTQYF